Listed below are T cell receptor beta chains from one sample, sequenced in a study of blood T cell repertoires in COVID-19. Produced via immunoSEQ multiplex PCR; TCRdb's table is partial and in-frame only. The sample contains a few hundred thousand clones, about 88% of which appear only once. The source material was peripheral blood. Source of these receptors: a human donor in a cohort sampled during active COVID-19. CDR3s include the opening cysteine and the closing phenylalanine or tryptophan. Fields, in order: J gene, D gene, CDR3 length, V gene, CDR3 protein, CDR3 DNA. D genes are given only for firm matches.

J gene: TRBJ1-6
D gene: .
CDR3 length: 15
V gene: TRBV10-3
CDR3 protein: CAISEPGQGNSPLHF
CDR3 DNA: TGTGCCATCAGTGAGCCGGGTCAGGGAAATTCACCCCTCCACTTT

J gene: TRBJ2-7
D gene: .
CDR3 length: 15
V gene: TRBV4-1
CDR3 protein: CASSRLLHRGYEQYF
CDR3 DNA: TGCGCCAGCAGCCGCCTCCTTCATAGAGGGTACGAGCAGTACTTC

J gene: TRBJ1-5
D gene: .
CDR3 length: 13
V gene: TRBV6-6
CDR3 protein: CASSSGTARPQHF
CDR3 DNA: TGTGCCAGCAGTTCCGGGACTGCTAGGCCCCAGCATTTT

J gene: TRBJ1-1
D gene: TRBD1
CDR3 length: 13
V gene: TRBV18
CDR3 protein: CASSLGTDSEAFF
CDR3 DNA: TGTGCCAGCTCACTTGGGACAGACTCTGAAGCTTTCTTT

J gene: TRBJ1-3
D gene: .
CDR3 length: 14
V gene: TRBV3-1/TRBV3-2
CDR3 protein: CASSPRVRGNTIYF
CDR3 DNA: TGTGCCAGCAGCCCCCGGGTCCGGGGAAACACCATATATTTT

J gene: TRBJ2-2
D gene: .
CDR3 length: 16
V gene: TRBV9
CDR3 protein: CASSVGQRADTGELFF
CDR3 DNA: TGTGCCAGCAGCGTAGGGCAGCGGGCGGACACCGGGGAGCTGTTTTTT

J gene: TRBJ1-5
D gene: .
CDR3 length: 12
V gene: TRBV28
CDR3 protein: CASSSGNQPQHF
CDR3 DNA: TGTGCCAGCAGTTCGGGCAATCAGCCCCAGCATTTT

J gene: TRBJ1-2
D gene: .
CDR3 length: 13
V gene: TRBV5-1
CDR3 protein: CASSAEPFYGYTF
CDR3 DNA: TGCGCCAGCAGCGCGGAACCATTTTATGGCTACACCTTC

J gene: TRBJ2-5
D gene: TRBD2
CDR3 length: 16
V gene: TRBV11-2
CDR3 protein: CASSFPRTSSQETQYF
CDR3 DNA: TGTGCCAGCAGCTTCCCCAGGACTAGCAGCCAAGAGACCCAGTACTTC

J gene: TRBJ2-3
D gene: TRBD1
CDR3 length: 16
V gene: TRBV5-1
CDR3 protein: CASAPRDRGRRDTQYF
CDR3 DNA: TGCGCCAGCGCCCCCCGGGACAGGGGGCGCCGAGATACGCAGTATTTT

J gene: TRBJ2-1
D gene: TRBD2
CDR3 length: 19
V gene: TRBV11-2
CDR3 protein: CASSESEDLERGSYNEQFF
CDR3 DNA: TGTGCCAGCAGTGAATCGGAGGACCTCGAGCGGGGATCTTACAATGAGCAGTTCTTC

J gene: TRBJ2-7
D gene: .
CDR3 length: 12
V gene: TRBV3-1/TRBV3-2
CDR3 protein: CASSERLASPYF
CDR3 DNA: TGTGCCAGCAGCGAGCGTTTGGCCTCACCGTACTTC